The clone carrying this T cell receptor beta chain was observed many times. TCRdb processed the 5' RACE reads anew with MiXCR; each CDR3 protein has one entry. The repertoire holds around 75,000 distinct CDR3 sequences, with approximately 5% as singletons. The sample originates from a study of CD8 T cells in ankylosing spondylitis. The CDR3 totals 16 residues. V gave up 3 bases and J gave up 1 base; unmatched junction bases: 2. The sequence was collected from a male donor with ankylosing spondylitis or in good health (not recorded which). The chain joins TRBV12-3 or TRBV12-4 to TRBJ2-2; 10 positions agree with TRBD1. Input material: blood, either unsorted or a sorted T cell fraction (not recorded which). The CDR3 region is CASSLRDRGNTGELFF. Written as DNA, the CDR3 is TGTGCCAGCAGTTTGAGGGACAGGGGGAACACCGGGGAGCTGTTTTTT.